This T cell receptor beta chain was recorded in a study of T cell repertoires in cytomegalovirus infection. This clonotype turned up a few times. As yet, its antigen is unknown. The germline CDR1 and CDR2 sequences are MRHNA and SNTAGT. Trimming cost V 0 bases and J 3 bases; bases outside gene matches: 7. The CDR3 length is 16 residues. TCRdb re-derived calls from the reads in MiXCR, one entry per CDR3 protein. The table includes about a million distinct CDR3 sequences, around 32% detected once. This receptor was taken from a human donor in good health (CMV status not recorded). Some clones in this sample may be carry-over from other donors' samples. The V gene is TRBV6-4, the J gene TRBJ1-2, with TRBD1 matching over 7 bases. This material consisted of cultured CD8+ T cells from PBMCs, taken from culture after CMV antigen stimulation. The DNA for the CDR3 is TGTGCCAGCAGTGACTCCGAACAGGGGAACGACTATGGCTACACCTTC. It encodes CASSDSEQGNDYGYTF.